The 10 T cell receptor beta chains below all came from one sample that was sequenced in a study of blood T cell repertoires in COVID-19. The method was immunoSEQ multiplex PCR; TCRdb's version includes in-frame clones alone and lacks a portion of them. The table records some 70,000 clones, 91% of them present only once. The sequencing sample was made of peripheral blood. These TCRs come from a middle-aged man with COVID-19, enrolled during active disease.

The rearrangement joins TRBV5-1 to TRBJ2-3, with 8 bases aligning to TRBD2. The V segment lost 4 bases and the J segment 5 bases; nucleotides outside the gene matches: 3. Germline V gives CDR1 SGHRS, CDR2 YFSETQ. The CDR3 extends over 13 amino acids. As DNA, the CDR3 is TGCGCCAGCAGCCCTCGGGAGGGAGATACGCAGTATTTT. Translating gives CASSPREGDTQYF.

The chain combines TRBV5-1 with TRBJ1-1, with D possibly TRBD1 on 6 matching bases. Germline V CDR1 and CDR2: SGHRS, YFSETQ. This CDR3 has 14 residues. V shed 4 bases and J shed 0 bases, with 10 bases lying between them. The DNA of the CDR3 is TGCGCCAGCAGCCAGGGGAGTATGAACACTGAAGCTTTCTTT. Translating it yields CASSQGSMNTEAFF.

The genes are TRBV2 and TRBJ2-5, with a weak D call TRBD1 (6 bases). The CDR3 has 15 residues. The germline gives CDR1 SNHLY, CDR2 FYNNEI. Trimming shortened V by 2 bases and J by 5 bases, and 15 bases separated the two germline ends. The CDR3 loop is CASSEFRGSGETQYF. DNA of the CDR3: TGTGCCAGCAGTGAATTTAGGGGGAGTGGGGAGACCCAGTACTTC.

V and J are TRBV7-7 and TRBJ2-5; 9 bases fit TRBD1. J gave up 4 bases and V 4 bases, and 1 base lay outside the gene matches. CDR3 size: 13 residues. In germline, CDR1 is SSHAT, CDR2 FNYEAQ (reference sequence). The CDR3 DNA reads TGTGCCAGCAGCTCGGACAGGGGAGAGACCCAGTACTTC. Its protein is CASSSDRGETQYF. Variable domain in full (rest from reference TRBV7-7 and TRBJ2-5): GAGVSQSPRYKVTKRGQDVTLRCDPISSHATLYWYQQALGQGPEFLTYFNYEAQPDKSGLPSDRFSAERPEGSISTLTIQRTEQRDSAMYRCASSSDRGETQYFGPGTRLLVL.

CDR3 in DNA: TGCGCCAGCAAGGTGGGACAGGTTAACGACGAGCAGTACTTC. As protein: CASKVGQVNDEQYF. The chain combines TRBV5-1 with TRBJ2-7; 8 bases fit TRBD1. The germline V gene has CDR1 SGHRS and CDR2 YFSETQ. V was pared by 6 bases and J by 5 bases, with 10 bases of the junction left unmatched. This CDR3 is 14 amino acids long. Combining the CDR3 with reference TRBV5-1 and TRBJ2-7 gives the whole variable domain KAGVTQTPRYLIKTRGQQVTLSCSPISGHRSVSWYQQTPGQGLQFLFEYFSETQRNKGNFPGRFSGRQFSNSRSEMNVSTLELGDSALYLCASKVGQVNDEQYFGPGTRLTVT.

The V gene is TRBV7-9, the J gene TRBJ2-1, with a tentative D call TRBD2 (6 bases). Germline V gene data show CDR1 as SEHNR and CDR2 as FQNEAQ (reference sequence). V gave up 2 bases and J gave up 2 bases, with 10 bases separating them. This CDR3 has 15 amino acids. For the CDR3, the DNA is TGTGCCAGCAGCTTACTAGCGACCACCTACAATGAGCAGTTCTTC. This sequence encodes CASSLLATTYNEQFF.

This chain connects TRBV29-1 to TRBJ2-1; no clear D gene. The V end lost 7 bases, the J end lost 7 bases, and 8 bases lay between the germline ends. In germline, CDR1 is SQVTM, CDR2 ANQGSEA. The CDR3 has 10 residues. The chain's CDR3 is CSGIRNEQFF. The CDR3 DNA reads as TGCAGCGGCATTCGGAATGAGCAGTTCTTC.

The chain combines TRBV5-1 with TRBJ2-5; the match to TRBD2 covers 7 bases. Trimming at V came to 3 bases and at J to 4 bases, leaving 12 bases not matched to a gene. CDR1 and CDR2 from the germline V gene are SGHRS and YFSETQ. This CDR3 spans 16 amino acids. The CDR3 sequence is CASSSGGSRVGETQYF. In nucleotides, the CDR3 is TGCGCCAGCAGCTCGGGGGGTAGCCGGGTGGGAGAGACCCAGTACTTC.

This chain links TRBV6-5 with TRBJ2-7; 11 bases agree with TRBD2. J gave up 9 bases and V 5 bases, and 9 bases lay outside the gene matches. CDR3 length: 14 residues. CDR1 is MNHEY, CDR2 SVGAGI, per germline. The CDR3 here is CASSPQTSGEGQYF. CDR3 nucleotide sequence: TGTGCCAGCAGTCCTCAGACTAGCGGGGAGGGGCAGTACTTC.

The chain joins TRBV5-4 to TRBJ2-3, with TRBD1 as a possible D gene (6 bases). Germline loops: CDR1 SGHNT, CDR2 YYREEE (reference sequence). CDR3 length: 14 amino acids. Trimming stripped 3 bases from V and 2 bases from J, with 10 bases between. CDR3 bases: TGTGCCAGCAGCTCCCCAGGGGACACAGATACGCAGTATTTT. It yields the protein CASSSPGDTDTQYF.